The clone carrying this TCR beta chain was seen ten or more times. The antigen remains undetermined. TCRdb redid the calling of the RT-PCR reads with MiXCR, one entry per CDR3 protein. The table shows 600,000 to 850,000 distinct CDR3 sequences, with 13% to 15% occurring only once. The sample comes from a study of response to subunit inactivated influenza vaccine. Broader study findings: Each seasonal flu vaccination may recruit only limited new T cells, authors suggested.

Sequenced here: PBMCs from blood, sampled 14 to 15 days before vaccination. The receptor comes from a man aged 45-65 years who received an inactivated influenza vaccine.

The DNA for the CDR3 is TGCGCCAGCAGCCTTAGCGCGAGCTCCTACGAGCAGTACTTC. Encoded protein: CASSLSASSYEQYF. V usage is TRBV5-1 and J usage is TRBJ2-7, with D perhaps TRBD2 (5 bases). Looked up from germline, CDR1 is SGHRS and CDR2 is YFSETQ. This CDR3 spans 14 amino acids. Trimming removed 4 bases from V and 0 bases from J, with 11 bases in between.